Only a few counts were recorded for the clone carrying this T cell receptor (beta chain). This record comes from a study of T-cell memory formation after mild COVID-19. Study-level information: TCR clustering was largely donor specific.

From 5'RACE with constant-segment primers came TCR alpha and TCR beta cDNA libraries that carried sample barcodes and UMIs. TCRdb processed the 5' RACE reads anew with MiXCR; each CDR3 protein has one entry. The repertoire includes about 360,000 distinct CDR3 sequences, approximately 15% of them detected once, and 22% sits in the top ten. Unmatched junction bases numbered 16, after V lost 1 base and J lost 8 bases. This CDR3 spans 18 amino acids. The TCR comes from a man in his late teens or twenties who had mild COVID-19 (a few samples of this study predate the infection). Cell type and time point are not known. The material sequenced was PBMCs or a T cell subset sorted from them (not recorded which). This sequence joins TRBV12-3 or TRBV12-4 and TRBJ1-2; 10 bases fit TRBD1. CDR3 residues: CASSLGAGGTGAAWGYTF. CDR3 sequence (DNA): TGTGCCAGCAGTTTAGGGGCTGGCGGGACAGGGGCGGCTTGGGGCTACACCTTC.